Each of the 16 T cell receptor beta chains below was sequenced from the same sample in a study of blood T cell repertoires in COVID-19. Profiling relied on immunoSEQ multiplex PCR, and the TCRdb table lists in-frame clones only, not all of them. The sample carries around 79,000 clones, about nine tenths recorded once. Sequenced material: peripheral blood. Source of these receptors: a human donor in a cohort sampled during active COVID-19.

This rearrangement joins TRBV6-5 to TRBJ2-5; TRBD2 is a possible D gene (5 bases). Germline CDR1 MNHEY, CDR2 SVGAGI. This CDR3 spans 14 amino acids. The germline V and J ends were trimmed by 3 bases and 5 bases, with 13 bases remaining between them. In DNA form, the CDR3 reads TGTGCCAGCAGTTATCATAGGACTTTGGAGACCCAGTACTTC. Translated, it gives CASSYHRTLETQYF.

CDR3 residues: CASRNNQGGGGELFF. In DNA, the CDR3 is TGTGCCAGCAGAAACAACCAGGGGGGCGGCGGGGAGCTGTTTTTT. The chain employs TRBV11-2 and TRBJ2-2; a possible D gene is TRBD1 (7 bases). Germline lookup yields CDR1 SGHAT and CDR2 FQNNGV. The CDR3 is 15 amino acids. V lost 6 bases and J 7 bases, leaving 18 bases between the germline ends.

CDR3 region: CASSSPFSGNTIYF. The CDR3 DNA reads as TGTGCCAGCAGCTCCCCCTTCTCTGGAAACACCATATATTTT. This chain joins TRBV11-2 and TRBJ1-3; D gene unclear. Trimming cost V 4 bases and J 0 bases, with 7 bases left between them. Germline V gene sequence: CDR1 SGHAT, CDR2 FQNNGV. The CDR3 length is 14 residues.

The rearrangement links TRBV30 to TRBJ1-2, with TRBD1 identical over 7 bases. CDR1 is GTSNPN, CDR2 SVGIG, per germline (reference sequence). The trim removed 4 bases at V and 4 bases at J, leaving 9 bases unmatched. The CDR3 consists of 14 residues. CDR3 sequence (DNA): TGTGCCTGGAATGCGGACAGGATTACCTATGGCTACACCTTC. It codes for CAWNADRITYGYTF.

The genes are TRBV15 and TRBJ2-1; perhaps TRBD2 as D (7 bases). The CDR3 extends over 16 amino acids. Trimming removed 3 bases at V and 10 bases at J, with 22 bases between. The germline V gene has CDR1 LNHNV and CDR2 YYDKDF (reference sequence). The CDR3 DNA sequence: TGTGCCACCAGCAGCTCTGGGGGGGGGCCGGTCCGCGAGCAGTTCTTC. This gives the protein CATSSSGGGPVREQFF.

The J gene is TRBJ2-7, the V gene TRBV30, with 13 bases lining up with TRBD2. Losses at the gene ends were 0 bases for V and 3 bases for J; bases not matched to a gene: 8. The CDR3 is 17 amino acids. CDR1 and CDR2 (germline): GTSNPN, SVGIG (reference sequence). CDR3 residues: CAWSVSRTSGRVYEQYF. The CDR3 DNA reads as TGTGCCTGGAGTGTAAGTAGGACTAGCGGGAGAGTCTACGAGCAGTACTTC. Variable domain in full (rest from reference TRBV30 and TRBJ2-7): SQTIHQWPATLVQPVGSPLSLECTVEGTSNPNLYWYRQAAGRGLQLLFYSVGIGQISSEVPQNLSASRPQDRQFILSSKKLLLSDSGFYLCAWSVSRTSGRVYEQYFGPGTRLTVT.

V usage is TRBV9 and J usage is TRBJ2-7; D is uncertain. CDR3 size: 15 residues. Trimming left V 0 bases short and J 1 base short, with 11 bases between. CDR1 is SGDLS and CDR2 is YYNGEE in the germline V gene. Written as DNA, the CDR3 is TGTGCCAGCAGCGTAGGAGGCAGCCGGTCCTACGAGCAGTACTTC. As protein: CASSVGGSRSYEQYF.

This clone was seen just once. The rearrangement links TRBV4-1 to TRBJ2-7, with D possibly TRBD1 on 6 matching bases. V was pared by 1 base and J by 2 bases, with 12 bases between. The CDR3 runs 15 residues. Germline CDR1 reads MGHRA; CDR2 reads YSYEKL. The CDR3 DNA reads TGCGCCAGCAGCCAAGGAGACAGGTCGACCTACGAGCAGTACTTC. Its protein is CASSQGDRSTYEQYF.

The rearrangement uses TRBV4-1 and TRBJ1-1, with D tentatively TRBD1 (5 bases). There are 14 residues in the CDR3. Germline values: CDR1 MGHRA, CDR2 YSYEKL. V was clipped by 5 bases and J by 6 bases, with 16 bases between them. This chain's CDR3 is CASSSQGDRAEAFF. In DNA form, the CDR3 reads TGCGCCAGCAGCTCACAAGGGGATAGGGCTGAAGCTTTCTTT.

The gene calls are TRBV12-5 and TRBJ2-5; D is perhaps TRBD2 (5 bases). CDR3 length: 16 amino acids. CDR1 is LGHNT, CDR2 FRNRAP, per germline. Trimming removed 2 bases from V and 3 bases from J, with 16 bases in between. CDR3 DNA: TGTGCTAGTGGTTTGCCAACGGGAAGGGCAGAAGAGACCCAGTACTTC. Encoded protein: CASGLPTGRAEETQYF.

The V gene is TRBV27, the J gene TRBJ1-1; 8 bases are a match to TRBD1. V lost 3 bases and J lost 1; bases outside the gene matches: 10. The CDR3 loop spans 17 amino acids. Looked up from germline, CDR1 is MNHEY and CDR2 is SMNVEV (reference sequence). In DNA, the CDR3 is TGTGCCAGCAGTTTGGACAGGGTTCGTGCCAGGAACACTGAAGCTTTCTTT. This codes for CASSLDRVRARNTEAFF.

This clone was observed once. The V call is TRBV19, the J call TRBJ1-5; the D is unclear. Germline V gene sequence: CDR1 LNHDA, CDR2 SQIVND (reference sequence). The CDR3 has 15 residues. V lost 1 base to trimming and J lost 3 bases, with 10 bases between them. The CDR3 nucleotides are TGTGCCAGTAGTATAGTGGGGAGATCCAATCAGCCCCAGCATTTT. It yields the protein CASSIVGRSNQPQHF. Supplemented by reference TRBV19 and TRBJ1-5, the full variable domain reads DGGITQSPKYLFRKEGQNVTLSCEQNLNHDAMYWYRQDPGQGLRLIYYSQIVNDFQKGDIAEGYSVSREKKESFPLTVTSAQKNPTAFYLCASSIVGRSNQPQHFGDGTRLSIL.

This clone was seen a single time. The V gene is TRBV7-2, the J gene TRBJ2-3, with D uncertain. The CDR3 totals 13 residues. The germline V gene has CDR1 SGHTA and CDR2 FQGNSA. The V end was cut by 4 bases, the J end by 4 bases, with 9 bases between. Here the CDR3 reads CASSYDVADTQYF. CDR3 bases: TGTGCCAGCAGCTATGATGTAGCAGATACGCAGTATTTT. Based on the CDR3 plus reference TRBV7-2 and TRBJ2-3, the full variable domain is GAGVSQSPSNKVTEKGKDVELRCDPISGHTALYWYRQSLGQGLEFLIYFQGNSAPDKSGLPSDRFSAERTGGSVSTLTIQRTQQEDSAVYLCASSYDVADTQYFGPGTRLTVL.

This clone has a handful of counts. The CDR3 bases are TGTGCCAGCAGCTTGGGCCCCGGGACAGGGGGCCAGCCCCAGCATTTT. As protein: CASSLGPGTGGQPQHF. The chain has TRBV5-6 and TRBJ1-5, with 12 bases that match TRBD1. CDR1 and CDR2 (germline): SGHDT, YYEEEE. The CDR3 loop spans 16 amino acids. The V gene end was trimmed by 0 bases and the J gene end by 7 bases; junction bases not matched to a gene: 5.

The V call is TRBV3-1 (or the pseudogene TRBV3-2), the J call TRBJ1-3; D is ambiguous. The V and J ends lost 3 bases and 0 bases respectively, with 9 bases between them. Germline CDR1 reads LGHDT; CDR2 reads YNNKEL (reference sequence). The CDR3 contains 15 residues. CDR3 DNA sequence: TGTGCCAGCAGCCAGGCGCCGGGCTCTGGAAACACCATATATTTT. Its protein product is CASSQAPGSGNTIYF.

CDR3 nucleotide sequence: TGCAGCGTTGCCCAGGGTGGAAACACAGATACGCAGTATTTT. Protein product: CSVAQGGNTDTQYF. The V and J genes are TRBV29-1 and TRBJ2-3; D might be TRBD1 (5 bases). The germline V gene has CDR1 SQVTM and CDR2 ANQGSEA. The CDR3 is made up of 14 amino acids. V was cut by 4 bases and J by 2 bases, with 13 bases left in between.